Following are 10 T cell receptor beta chains from one sample sequenced in a study of T-cell memory formation after mild COVID-19. TCRdb recomputed calls from the 5' RACE reads with MiXCR, one row per CDR3 protein. Of about 350,000 distinct CDR3 sequences in the sample, roughly an eighth were seen once. The sequenced sample consisted of PBMCs or a T cell subset sorted from them (not recorded which). The receptors were gathered from a man younger than 35 who had mild COVID-19 (a few samples of this study predate the infection). Cell type and time point are not known.

This clonotype was counted between two and nine times. This chain uses TRBV29-1 with TRBJ1-1, with D perhaps TRBD1 (5 bases). Germline V lookup: CDR1 SQVTM, CDR2 ANQGSEA. The V end was cut by 4 bases, the J end by 2 bases, with 14 bases between. The CDR3 sequence is 14 residues long. CDR3 coding DNA: TGCAGCGTTGTAGGCGCAGGGAGCAACACTGAAGCTTTCTTT. Amino acid sequence: CSVVGAGSNTEAFF. The whole variable domain, remainder taken from reference TRBV29-1 and TRBJ1-1, is SAVISQKPSRDICQRGTSLTIQCQVDSQVTMMFWYRQQPGQSLTLIATANQGSEATYESGFVIDKFPISRPNLTFSTLTVSNMSPEDSSIYLCSVVGAGSNTEAFFGQGTRLTVV.

The chain recombines TRBV20-1 with TRBJ2-5, with D hard to call. With 2 bases removed from V and 2 bases from J, the gap between germline ends came to 6 bases. This CDR3 comprises 12 residues. CDR1 and CDR2 (germline): DFQATT, SNEGSKA (reference sequence). CDR3 nucleotides: TGCAGTGCTAGACCGGAGCAAGAGACCCAGTACTTC. It is translated as CSARPEQETQYF.

Only a few counts were recorded for this clonotype. The chain couples TRBV25-1 to TRBJ2-7; 7 positions agree with TRBD1. The ends lost 3 bases at V and 2 bases at J; junction bases unmatched: 7. Germline V gene sequence: CDR1 MGHDK, CDR2 SYGVNS. The CDR3 spans 15 residues. The DNA of the CDR3 is TGTGCCAGCAGTGACCTCCAGGGGGATCCCTACGAGCAGTACTTC. Residues: CASSDLQGDPYEQYF.

This clonotype was observed a handful of times. This chain connects TRBV6-5 to TRBJ2-1; 12 nucleotides match TRBD2. With 4 bases clipped from V and 8 bases from J, the junction kept 6 bases outside the gene matches. The CDR3 runs to 15 residues. Per the germline V gene, CDR1 is MNHEY and CDR2 is SVGAGI. CDR3 amino acids: CASSSRLAGDDEQFF. CDR3 coding DNA: TGTGCCAGCAGTTCCCGACTAGCGGGGGATGATGAGCAGTTCTTC.

The J gene is TRBJ2-7, the V gene TRBV5-1; 7 positions match TRBD2. CDR1 and CDR2 from the germline V gene are SGHRS and YFSETQ. The CDR3 is 17 amino acids. V shed 3 bases, J shed 8 bases, and the junction held 20 bases outside the gene matches. CDR3 sequence reads: CASSSYNVPGGRVKQYF. The DNA of the CDR3 is TGCGCCAGCAGCTCATACAACGTACCGGGGGGACGGGTGAAGCAGTACTTC.

This clonotype was picked up a small number of times. The chain employs TRBV9 and TRBJ1-2, with 9 bases lining up with TRBD1. This CDR3 spans 15 amino acids. V shed 4 bases and J 2 bases; nucleotides not matched to a gene: 6. CDR1 and CDR2 (germline): SGDLS, YYNGEE. The CDR3 DNA is TGTGCCAGCAGCCCAACCGGGACAGGGAACTATGGCTACACCTTC. Translating it yields CASSPTGTGNYGYTF.

The rearrangement joins TRBV20-1 to TRBJ1-1; D is ambiguous. The CDR3 has 12 amino acids. The V gene lost 3 bases and the J gene lost 3 bases, with 8 bases spanning the gap. Germline CDR1 reads DFQATT; CDR2 reads SNEGSKA (reference sequence). CDR3 loop: CSAREEDTEAFF. CDR3 in DNA: TGCAGTGCTAGGGAGGAGGACACTGAAGCTTTCTTT.

This clonotype has just one count. The rearrangement links TRBV24-1 to TRBJ1-2; D possibly corresponds to TRBD1 (5 bases). Looked up from germline, CDR1 is KGHDR and CDR2 is SFDVKD. V was pared by 4 bases and J by 6 bases, with 8 bases between. CDR3 length equals 12 residues. CDR3 sequence reads: CATSERGNGYTF. The CDR3 DNA reads TGTGCCACCAGTGAGAGGGGTAATGGCTACACCTTC.

The chain has TRBV20-1 and TRBJ2-1; D not resolved. Per the germline V gene, CDR1 is DFQATT and CDR2 is SNEGSKA (reference sequence). CDR3 length equals 11 residues. With 5 bases removed from V and 10 bases from J, the gap between germline ends came to 12 bases. The CDR3 region is CSAVPLGEQFF. DNA for the CDR3: TGCAGTGCTGTGCCCCTCGGGGAGCAGTTCTTC.

The sample holds many counts of this clonotype. This sequence joins TRBV7-2 and TRBJ1-5; D gene ambiguous. The length of the CDR3 is 15 residues. Germline-derived CDR1 and CDR2 are SGHTA and FQGNSA. Trimming pared 5 bases from V and 5 bases from J, leaving 16 bases between. The CDR3 DNA reads as TGTGCCAGCAGCGGTGGCTGGAGCGGGGATCAGCCCCAGCATTTT. Encoded protein: CASSGGWSGDQPQHF.